This T cell receptor (beta chain) was sequenced for a study of blood T cell dynamics during melanoma immunotherapy. About the research overall: Metastatic melanoma patients received first-line pembrolizumab or nivolumab plus ipilimumab.

Every bulk PBMC sample received the same 350 ng of DNA. Here immunoSEQ multiplex PCR was the method, and the copy in TCRdb shows in-frame clones only, minus some. The sample has approximately 15,000 clones, about 83% seen once. The CDR3 length is 16 residues. With V trimmed by 4 bases and J by 4 bases, 3 bases remained unmatched. CDR1 is MNHEY and CDR2 is SMNVEV in the germline V gene (reference sequence). The time point here: pre-treatment baseline. Patients with prior systemic cancer treatment, concomitant immunosuppressants, or other active malignancies were excluded. This chain links TRBV27 with TRBJ2-1; 14 nucleotides agree with TRBD2. The source was blood, collected from a patient treated with checkpoint blockade. This receptor was obtained from a human donor with melanoma. CDR3 nucleotides: TGTGCCAGCAGTTCGTGGACTAGCGGGGGGTACAATGAGCAGTTCTTC. Amino acid sequence: CASSSWTSGGYNEQFF.